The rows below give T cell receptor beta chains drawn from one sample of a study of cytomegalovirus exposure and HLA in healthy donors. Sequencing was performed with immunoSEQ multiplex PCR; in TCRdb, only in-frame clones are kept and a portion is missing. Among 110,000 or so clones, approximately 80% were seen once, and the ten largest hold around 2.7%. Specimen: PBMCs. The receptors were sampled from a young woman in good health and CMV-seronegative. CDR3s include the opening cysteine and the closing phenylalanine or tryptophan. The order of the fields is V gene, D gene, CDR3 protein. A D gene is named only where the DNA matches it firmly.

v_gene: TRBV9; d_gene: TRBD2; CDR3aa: CASSKTSGAWGDTQYF
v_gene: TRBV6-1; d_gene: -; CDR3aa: CASSPYVEDEQYF
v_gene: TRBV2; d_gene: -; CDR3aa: CASSDGVGGEQYF
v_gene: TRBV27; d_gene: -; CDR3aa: CASRTAKKNEKLFF
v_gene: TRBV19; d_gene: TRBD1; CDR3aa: CAIRMTGRTEAFF
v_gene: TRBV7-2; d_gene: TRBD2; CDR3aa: CASSLKRGTSPTYEQYF
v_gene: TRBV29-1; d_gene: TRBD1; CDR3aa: CSVGGQGYEQYF
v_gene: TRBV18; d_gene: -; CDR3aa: CASSPVQGVNEAFF
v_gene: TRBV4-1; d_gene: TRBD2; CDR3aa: CASSQDLLGLASHEQYF
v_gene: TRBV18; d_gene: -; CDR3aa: CASSPGGMNTEAFF
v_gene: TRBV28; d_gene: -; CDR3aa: CASCDFNEQFF
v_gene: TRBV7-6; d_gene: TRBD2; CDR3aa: CASSFPAGGLGTGELFF
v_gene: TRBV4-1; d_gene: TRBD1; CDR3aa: CASSQEGRTGQRYPYGYTF
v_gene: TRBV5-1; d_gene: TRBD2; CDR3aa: CASSLAGGMNEQFF
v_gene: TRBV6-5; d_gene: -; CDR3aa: CASSAKGARGYTF
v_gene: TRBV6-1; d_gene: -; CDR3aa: CASSAGSSNEKLFF
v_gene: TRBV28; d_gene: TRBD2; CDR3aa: CASSSSLAGLGETQYF
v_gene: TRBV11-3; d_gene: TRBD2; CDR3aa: CASSLRPGLAGPYNEQFF
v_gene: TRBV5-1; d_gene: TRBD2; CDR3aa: CASSELAGGYNEQFF
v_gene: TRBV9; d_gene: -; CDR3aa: CASSVAFGMGYEQYF
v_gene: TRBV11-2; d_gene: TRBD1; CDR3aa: CASSQGAVQYF
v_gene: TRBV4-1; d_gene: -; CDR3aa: CASSQDYLIGTLYGYTF
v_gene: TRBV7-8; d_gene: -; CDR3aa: CASSLGTGHTEAFF
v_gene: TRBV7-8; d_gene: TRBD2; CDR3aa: CASSLGFWVAGDNEQFF
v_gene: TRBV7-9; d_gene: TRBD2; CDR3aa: CASILLAGDGTDTQYF
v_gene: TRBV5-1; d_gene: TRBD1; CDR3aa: CASSQGQGGYGYTF